Listed below are T cell receptor beta chains from one sample, sequenced in a study of T-cell memory formation after mild COVID-19. One entry per CDR3 protein, called by TCRdb with MiXCR from the 5' RACE reads. The sample lists 140,000 or so distinct CDR3 sequences, 14% seen once, with approximately 30% in the top ten. Sequencing was done on a sample of PBMCs or a T cell subset sorted from them (not recorded which). The receptors come from an adult woman who had mild COVID-19 (a few samples of this study predate the infection). Cell type and time point are not known. The CDR3 runs from the conserved cysteine through the conserved F or W. A D gene is named only where the DNA matches it firmly. Some rows have no size entry. The others give once, few or many, or a class for an expanded clone.

clone size | J gene | D gene | V gene | CDR3 protein | CDR3 DNA
NA | TRBJ1-2 | TRBD1 | TRBV7-2 | CASSLAAGQLIYGYTF | TGTGCCAGCAGCTTAGCTGCGGGACAGCTCATCTATGGCTACACCTTC
many | TRBJ2-7 | TRBD2 | TRBV5-4 | CASSNILAGAYEQYF | TGTGCCAGCAGCAATATTCTAGCGGGGGCCTACGAGCAGTACTTC
few | TRBJ2-3 | TRBD2 | TRBV9 | CASSSSGGGTDTQYF | TGTGCCAGCAGCTCAAGCGGGGGAGGCACAGATACGCAGTATTTT
many | TRBJ2-7 | NA | TRBV5-5 | CASSFTGGEQYF | TGTGCCAGCAGCTTTACCGGGGGCGAGCAGTACTTC
NA | TRBJ2-5 | TRBD1 | TRBV9 | CARSVGDRVTTVEGTQYF | TGTGCCAGAAGCGTAGGGGACAGGGTAACAACGGTCGAAGGGACCCAGTACTTC
NA | TRBJ2-2 | NA | TRBV7-8 | CASSVQGREGTGELFF | TGTGCCAGCAGCGTTCAGGGGCGGGAAGGCACCGGGGAGCTGTTTTTT
few | TRBJ1-1 | TRBD1 | TRBV10-3 | CAISDWDREEAFF | TGTGCCATCAGTGATTGGGACAGGGAGGAAGCTTTCTTT
few | TRBJ2-7 | NA | TRBV4-1 | CASSQAIVVSYEQYF | TGCGCCAGCAGCCAAGCTATAGTAGTGTCGTACGAGCAGTACTTC
many | TRBJ1-3 | NA | TRBV19 | CASSTTGASGNTIYF | TGTGCCAGTAGCACGACAGGAGCCTCTGGAAACACCATATATTTT
NA | TRBJ2-7 | NA | TRBV29-1 | CSVGAPDSSYEQYF | TGCAGCGTTGGGGCCCCTGATTCCTCCTACGAGCAGTACTTC
NA | TRBJ2-7 | TRBD1 | TRBV5-1 | CASSLLTGSSSYEQYF | TGCGCCAGCAGCCTGCTGACAGGGTCTTCTTCGTACGAGCAGTACTTC
few | TRBJ2-7 | TRBD1 | TRBV5-5 | CASSSWTGLSYEQYF | TGTGCCAGCAGCTCGTGGACAGGGCTTTCCTACGAGCAGTACTTC
NA | TRBJ2-1 | TRBD1 | TRBV2 | CASLTETGAYNEQFF | TGTGCCAGCCTTACAGAGACAGGGGCCTACAATGAGCAGTTCTTC
NA | TRBJ2-7 | NA | TRBV12-3/TRBV12-4 | CASSLIGEFYEQYF | TGTGCCAGCAGTTTAATCGGGGAGTTCTACGAGCAGTACTTC
NA | TRBJ1-4 | NA | TRBV12-3/TRBV12-4 | CASSDSSSGYGEKLFF | TGTGCCAGCAGTGACTCCTCGTCGGGGTATGGTGAAAAACTGTTTTTT
NA | TRBJ2-2 | TRBD1 | TRBV15 | CATSRTPQGTGELFF | TGTGCCACCAGCAGAACCCCACAGGGGACCGGGGAGCTGTTTTTT
many | TRBJ1-5 | NA | TRBV20-1 | CSAKAAGVDQPQHF | TGCAGTGCTAAAGCAGCAGGGGTGGATCAGCCCCAGCATTTT
NA | TRBJ2-3 | NA | TRBV2 | CTRQAELTDTQYF | TGCACCCGCCAAGCGGAACTTACAGATACGCAGTATTTT
NA | TRBJ2-3 | TRBD1 | TRBV6-5 | CASSYSGTGDPDTQYF | TGTGCCAGCAGTTACTCTGGGACAGGGGACCCAGATACGCAGTATTTT
many | TRBJ2-3 | NA | TRBV12-3/TRBV12-4 | CASNLIVGSTDTQYF | TGTGCCAGCAACCTTATCGTTGGTAGCACAGATACGCAGTATTTT
NA | TRBJ2-7 | TRBD2 | TRBV4-2 | CASSQDSAGGSEQYF | TGTGCCAGCAGCCAAGATTCAGCGGGAGGGAGCGAGCAGTACTTC
many | TRBJ2-2 | NA | TRBV7-6 | CASSLAGGELFF | TGTGCCAGCAGCTTAGCGGGCGGGGAGCTGTTTTTT
few | TRBJ2-7 | NA | TRBV5-1 | CASSLDSVSEQYF | TGCGCCAGCAGCTTGGATTCCGTGAGCGAGCAGTACTTC
NA | TRBJ2-7 | NA | TRBV12-3/TRBV12-4 | CASSFDGRPYEQYF | TGTGCCAGCAGTTTTGACGGGCGACCCTACGAGCAGTACTTC
many | TRBJ2-7 | TRBD1 | TRBV20-1 | CSARDRGREQYF | TGCAGTGCTCGGGACAGGGGACGCGAGCAGTACTTC
few | TRBJ1-2 | NA | TRBV24-1 | CATSEAAGGYTF | TGTGCCACCAGTGAGGCCGCCGGGGGCTACACCTTC
many | TRBJ1-1 | TRBD1 | TRBV7-3 | CASSWDRNTEAFF | TGTGCCAGCAGCTGGGACAGGAACACTGAAGCTTTCTTT